Below, one T cell receptor (beta chain) is given with its context. These data come from a study of blood T cell repertoires in COVID-19. For the study at large: Specimens from acute and convalescent COVID-19 originated in the United States, Italy and Spain. Sample material is recorded as cDNA or gDNA derived from T cells, B-cell-depleted T cells, or PBMCs.

CDR3 length: 14 amino acids. The germline gives CDR1 LNHDA, CDR2 SQIVND (reference sequence). V lost 4 bases and J lost 6; bases outside the gene matches: 8. TCRdb keeps only in-frame clones here, not all; method: immunoSEQ multiplex PCR. This table holds about 250,000 clones, around 86% found once. This chain links TRBV19 with TRBJ1-1, with TRBD1 identical over 7 bases. The source is a woman between 55 and 75 years old who had recovered from COVID-19. The sequenced sample consisted of peripheral blood. The CDR3 is CASSTRQGGAEAFF. The CDR3 nucleotides read TGTGCCAGTAGTACCCGACAGGGCGGTGCTGAAGCTTTCTTT.